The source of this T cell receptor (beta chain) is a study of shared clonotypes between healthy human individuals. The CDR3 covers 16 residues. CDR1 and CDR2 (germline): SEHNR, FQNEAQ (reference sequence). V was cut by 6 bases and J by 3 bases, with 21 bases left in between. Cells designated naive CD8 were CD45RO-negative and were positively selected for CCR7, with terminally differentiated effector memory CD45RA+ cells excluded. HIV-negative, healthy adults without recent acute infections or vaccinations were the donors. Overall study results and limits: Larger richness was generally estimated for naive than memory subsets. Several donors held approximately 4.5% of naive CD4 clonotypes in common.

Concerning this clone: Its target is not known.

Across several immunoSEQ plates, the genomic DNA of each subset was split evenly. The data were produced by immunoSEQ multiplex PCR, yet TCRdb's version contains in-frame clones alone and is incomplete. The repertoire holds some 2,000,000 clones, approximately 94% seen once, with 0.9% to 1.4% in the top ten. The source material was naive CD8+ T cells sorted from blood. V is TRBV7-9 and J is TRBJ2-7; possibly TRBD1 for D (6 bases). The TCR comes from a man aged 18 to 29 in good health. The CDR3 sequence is CASSYSPGDTVYEQYF. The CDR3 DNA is TGTGCCAGCAGTTATAGTCCAGGGGACACCGTCTACGAGCAGTACTTC.